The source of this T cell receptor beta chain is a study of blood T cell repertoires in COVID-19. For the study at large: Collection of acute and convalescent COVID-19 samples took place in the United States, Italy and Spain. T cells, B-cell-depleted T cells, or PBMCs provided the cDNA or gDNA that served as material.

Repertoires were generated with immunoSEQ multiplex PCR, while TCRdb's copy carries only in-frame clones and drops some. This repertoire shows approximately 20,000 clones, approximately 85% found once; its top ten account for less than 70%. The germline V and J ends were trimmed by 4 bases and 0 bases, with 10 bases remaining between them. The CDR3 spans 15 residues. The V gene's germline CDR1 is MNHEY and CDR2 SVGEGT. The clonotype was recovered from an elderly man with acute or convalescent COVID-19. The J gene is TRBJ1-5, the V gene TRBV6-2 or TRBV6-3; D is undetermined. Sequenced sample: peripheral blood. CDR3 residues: CASSLEGNSNQPQHF. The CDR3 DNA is TGTGCCAGCAGTTTAGAGGGTAATAGCAATCAGCCCCAGCATTTT.